The clone carrying this T cell receptor (beta chain) was detected a few times. Its specificity is unknown. These data originate in a study of blood T cells in healthy people across ages. Broader study findings: When set beside aged donors, long-lived donors presented more naive CD4+ cells and higher diversity. Roughly linear age-related decline in beta diversity appeared, significant by age roughly 40.

Using a J-beta primer mix together with a sample-barcoded 5' primer, a second PCR was run for roughly 6 to 11 cycles. Each of the cDNA molecules was tagged by a template-switch adaptor with 12 random nucleotides. TCRdb redid the calling of the 5' RACE reads with MiXCR, one entry per CDR3 protein. The sample holds about 640,000 distinct CDR3 sequences; about 54% are singletons and the top ten take over 30%. Donors ranged from roughly 6 to 90 years old and were healthy Caucasians in Russia. This CDR3 has 14 amino acids. V lost 10 bases, J lost 7 bases, and 22 bases lay in between. Germline loops: CDR1 MGHRA, CDR2 YSYEKL.

This sequence joins TRBV4-1 and TRBJ1-2; perhaps TRBD1 as D (5 bases). The specimen sequenced was blood. The TCR sequence derives from a man between 60 and 70 years old in good health. This CDR3 is CATKRSEGRSGYTF. DNA of the CDR3: TGCGCCACCAAAAGGTCGGAGGGGCGAAGTGGCTACACCTTC.